This T cell receptor (beta chain) was found in a study of T cells in Graves' hyperthyroidism and ophthalmopathy. Amplification of TCR beta CDR3 regions used RNA as the template. In the first-round RT-PCR of the TCR CDR3, the HTBI primer set was used. Using its own MiXCR run on the multiplex PCR reads, TCRdb lists one record per CDR3 protein. The sample carries about 740,000 distinct CDR3 sequences, 14% recorded once. Patients counted as stable if ophthalmopathy did not develop within 18 months. Uncontrolled infections, other autoimmune diseases, pregnancy or lactation led to exclusion of patients. General observations from the study: Using 13 V-J features, a model discriminated ophthalmopathy from stable hyperthyroidism.

Concerning this clonotype itself: Antigen unknown.

CDR1 and CDR2 (germline): LNHDA, SQIVND (reference sequence). The CDR3 totals 17 residues. V dropped 6 bases and J dropped 2; count of bases not matched to a gene: 11. Sequencing was carried out using blood. This clonotype was obtained from a woman under 30 with Graves' hyperthyroidism. This sequence joins TRBV19 and TRBJ1-1; 11 bases map to TRBD1. The CDR3 reads CASRVDRGRGGNTEAFF. CDR3 sequence (DNA): TGTGCCAGTAGGGTGGACAGGGGGCGAGGAGGAAACACTGAAGCTTTCTTT.